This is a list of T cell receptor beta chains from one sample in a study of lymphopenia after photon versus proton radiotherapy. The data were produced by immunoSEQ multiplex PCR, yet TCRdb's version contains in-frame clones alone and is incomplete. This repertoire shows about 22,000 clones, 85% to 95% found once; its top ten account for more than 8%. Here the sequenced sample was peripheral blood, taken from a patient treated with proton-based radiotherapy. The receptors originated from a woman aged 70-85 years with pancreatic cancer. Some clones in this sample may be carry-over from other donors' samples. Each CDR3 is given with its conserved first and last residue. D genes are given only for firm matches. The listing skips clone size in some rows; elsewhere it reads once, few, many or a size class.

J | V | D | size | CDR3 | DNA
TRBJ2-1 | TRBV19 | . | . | CASSIAGAEQFF | TGTGCCAGTAGTATAGCGGGGGCCGAGCAGTTCTTC
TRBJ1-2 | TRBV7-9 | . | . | CASSLEGTPIYGYTF | TGTGCCAGCAGCTTAGAGGGGACACCCATCTATGGCTACACCTTC
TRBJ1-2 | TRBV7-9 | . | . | CASSPRQEDGYTF | TGTGCCAGCAGCCCTCGACAGGAAGACGGCTACACCTTC
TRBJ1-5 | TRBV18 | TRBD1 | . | CASSPGQGTSNQPQHF | TGTGCCAGCTCACCGGGACAGGGTACGAGCAATCAGCCCCAGCATTTT
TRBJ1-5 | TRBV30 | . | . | CAWGLGGNQPQHF | TGTGCCTGGGGGCTGGGGGGCAATCAGCCCCAGCATTTT
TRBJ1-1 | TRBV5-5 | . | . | CASSLVGGAADTEAFF | TGTGCCAGCAGCTTGGTGGGGGGCGCAGCGGACACTGAAGCTTTCTTT
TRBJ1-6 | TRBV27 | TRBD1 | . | CASSRTGYGSPLHF | TGTGCCAGCAGCCGGACAGGGTATGGGTCACCCCTCCACTTT
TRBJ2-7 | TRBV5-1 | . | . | CASSEDGTYEQYF | TGCGCCAGCAGCGAGGACGGCACCTACGAGCAGTACTTC
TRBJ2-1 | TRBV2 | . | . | CASTSSAAYNEQFF | TGTGCCAGCACATCTAGCGCGGCCTACAATGAGCAGTTCTTC
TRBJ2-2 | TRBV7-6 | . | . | CASSGQGSAGELFF | TGTGCCAGCAGCGGGCAGGGAAGCGCCGGGGAGCTGTTTTTT
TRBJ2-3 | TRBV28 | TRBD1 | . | CASSPQGVSTDTQYF | TGTGCCAGCAGCCCCCAGGGGGTCAGCACAGATACGCAGTATTTT
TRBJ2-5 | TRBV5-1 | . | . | CASSLGGSTIQETQYF | TGCGCCAGCAGCTTGGGGGGCAGTACGATCCAAGAGACCCAGTACTTC
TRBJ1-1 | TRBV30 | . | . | CAFLRAGENTEAFF | TGTGCCTTCTTAAGGGCAGGAGAGAACACTGAAGCTTTCTTT
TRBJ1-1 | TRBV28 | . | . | CASSFDRSGAFF | TGTGCCAGCAGTTTCGATAGGTCAGGAGCTTTCTTT
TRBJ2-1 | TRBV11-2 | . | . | CASSLGRADFDEQFF | TGTGCCAGCAGCTTAGGGAGGGCCGATTTTGATGAGCAGTTCTTC
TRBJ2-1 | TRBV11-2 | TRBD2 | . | CASSSPQASGGNEQFF | TGTGCCAGCAGCTCCCCGCAGGCTAGCGGGGGCAATGAGCAGTTCTTC
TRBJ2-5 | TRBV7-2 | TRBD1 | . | CASSVKDREVETQYF | TGTGCCAGCAGCGTGAAGGACAGGGAGGTAGAGACCCAGTACTTC
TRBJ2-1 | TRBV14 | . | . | CASSLSAGVYNEQFF | TGTGCCAGCAGCCTTTCTGCAGGGGTCTACAATGAGCAGTTCTTC
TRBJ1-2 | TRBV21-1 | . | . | CASSKASRTPNYGYTF | TGTGCCAGCAGCAAAGCTTCGCGTACCCCAAACTATGGCTACACCTTC
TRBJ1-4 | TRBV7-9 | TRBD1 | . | CASSTRDRGDEKLFF | TGTGCCAGCAGCACCAGAGACAGGGGCGATGAAAAACTGTTTTTT
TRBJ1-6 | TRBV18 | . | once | CASSPGGDGSPLHF | TGTGCCAGCTCACCAGGGGGCGACGGTTCACCCCTCCACTTT